The clone carrying this TCR beta chain has just one count. Assay execution took place at the deep level. Sequencing used immunoSEQ multiplex PCR; TCRdb keeps in-frame clones, though not all of them. Of 850,000 to 1,100,000 clones listed, around 77% were seen once; the top ten hold more than 0.85%. The data derive from a study of shared clonotypes between healthy human individuals. In germline, CDR1 is SGHTA, CDR2 FQGNSA. The CDR3 is made up of 13 amino acids. V shed 4 bases, J shed 6 bases, and the junction held 6 bases outside the gene matches. The chain joins TRBV7-2 to TRBJ2-7, with 7 bases that match TRBD1. The material sequenced was memory CD4+ T cells from PBMCs. The subset here: CD45RA-negative fraction. The origin of this receptor is a man younger than 35 in good health. Some clones in this sample may be carry-over from other donors' samples. The CDR3: CASSSTGVREQYF. CDR3 in DNA: TGTGCCAGCAGCTCCACAGGGGTGCGCGAGCAGTACTTC.